One and the same sample provided the 30 T cell receptor beta chains below, sequenced in a study of blood T cell repertoires in COVID-19. Assay: immunoSEQ multiplex PCR; the TCRdb copy retains only in-frame clones and omits some. This table holds 150,000 to 200,000 clones, around nine tenths found once. The sequencing input was peripheral blood. These receptors were collected from a woman in her late teens or twenties who had recovered from COVID-19.

V usage is TRBV9 and J usage is TRBJ2-3; 9 nucleotides align to TRBD2. In germline, CDR1 is SGDLS, CDR2 YYNGEE. V lost 0 bases and J lost 2; bases outside the gene matches: 4. The CDR3 is 16 amino acids. CDR3 sequence reads: CASSVDGGGVTDTQYF. The CDR3 DNA reads TGTGCCAGCAGCGTAGATGGCGGGGGGGTCACAGATACGCAGTATTTT.

The chain couples TRBV25-1 to TRBJ1-6, with 7 positions matching TRBD1. The germline V gene encodes CDR1 MGHDK and CDR2 SYGVNS. The CDR3 is 13 amino acids. V lost 3 bases, J lost 10 bases, and 3 bases stayed unmatched. The CDR3 sequence: CASSDQGGSPLHF. CDR3 nucleotides: TGTGCCAGCAGTGATCAGGGGGGATCACCCCTCCACTTT. The whole variable domain, filled in from reference TRBV25-1 and TRBJ1-6, reads EADIYQTPRYLVIGTGKKITLECSQTMGHDKMYWYQQDPGMELHLIHYSYGVNSTEKGDLSSESTVSRIRTEHFPLTLESARPSHTSQYLCASSDQGGSPLHFGNGTRLTVT.

V usage is TRBV21-1 and J usage is TRBJ1-1; whether TRBD1, the table's D call, matches the DNA was not checked. TRBV21-1 corresponds to a pseudogene. The CDR3 is 15 amino acids. As DNA, the CDR3 is TGTGCCAGCAGCATTAGGGCAGGGGACAACACTGAAGCTTTCTTT. It specifies CASSIRAGDNTEAFF.

The chain recombines TRBV19 with TRBJ1-2; no clear D. The CDR3 runs to 14 residues. CDR1 is LNHDA and CDR2 is SQIVND in the germline V gene (reference sequence). V was cut by 5 bases and J by 4 bases, with 14 bases left in between. CDR3 sequence reads: CASSAGNWGYGYTF. CDR3 DNA: TGTGCCAGTAGTGCGGGGAATTGGGGCTATGGCTACACCTTC.

This chain links TRBV5-6 with TRBJ1-5, with D uncertain. CDR1 is SGHDT and CDR2 is YYEEEE in the germline V gene. This CDR3 is 12 amino acids long. The V and J ends lost 4 bases and 6 bases respectively, with 8 bases between them. CDR3 sequence (DNA): TGTGCCAGCAGCAACGGAGGTCAGCCCCAGCATTTT. This sequence encodes CASSNGGQPQHF.

V is TRBV29-1 and J is TRBJ2-7; D may be TRBD1 (6 bases). V was shortened by 0 bases and J by 1 base, with 13 bases between the two germline ends. Per germline, CDR1 SQVTM and CDR2 ANQGSEA. The CDR3 covers 15 residues. CDR3 DNA sequence: TGCAGCGTTGAAGATTTTAAAGGACAGTCCTACGAGCAGTACTTC. Its translation: CSVEDFKGQSYEQYF.

DNA of the CDR3: TGTGCCAGCGGGCAGGGGGCGGCTGAGCAGTTCTTC. Its protein is CASGQGAAEQFF. J is TRBJ2-1 and V is TRBV12-3 or TRBV12-4; 8 bases map to TRBD1. The CDR3 loop spans 12 amino acids. The trim removed 8 bases at V and 9 bases at J, leaving 6 bases unmatched.

This clone appeared a single time. The CDR3 DNA follows: TGTGCCAGCAGTGAATCTAATGAAGCTTTCTTT. This sequence encodes CASSESNEAFF. The rearrangement uses TRBV25-1 and TRBJ1-1, with no clear D. Between the trimmed V and J ends, which lost 1 base and 7 bases, there was a span of 4 bases. Germline V gene lookup returns CDR1 MGHDK and CDR2 SYGVNS. The CDR3 is 11 residues long.

This clone has only one observation. This chain links TRBV7-2 with TRBJ1-3; D unresolved. The CDR3 loop spans 17 amino acids. From germline, CDR1 is SGHTA and CDR2 FQGNSA. Trimming left V 2 bases short and J 0 bases short, with 14 bases between. The DNA for the CDR3 is TGTGCCAGCAGCTTACCCCTAGGCAGAAGCTCTGGAAACACCATATATTTT. Its protein is CASSLPLGRSSGNTIYF.

The genes are TRBV4-3 and TRBJ2-1, with 9 positions matching TRBD1. Germline CDR1 is LGHNA and CDR2 is YSLEER. The trim removed 6 bases at V and 8 bases at J, leaving 8 bases unmatched. The CDR3 has 14 residues. The CDR3 reads CASRGQGVVDEQFF. CDR3 sequence (DNA): TGCGCCAGCAGGGGACAGGGCGTAGTTGATGAGCAGTTCTTC.

The chain carries TRBV4-1 and TRBJ1-2, with a tentative D call TRBD1 (6 bases). Germline CDR1 is MGHRA and CDR2 is YSYEKL. The CDR3 covers 17 residues. Trimming left V 4 bases short and J 6 bases short, with 24 bases between. CDR3 DNA: TGCGCCAGCAGCCTAAGGGTAGTCGAGATGGCAGGGGATGGCTACACCTTC. Its translation is CASSLRVVEMAGDGYTF.

CDR3 sequence (DNA): TGCGCCAGCAGCCAAGATGTCGGTTTCGACATTCAGTACTTC. Protein product: CASSQDVGFDIQYF. The chain combines TRBV4-3 with TRBJ2-4; D gene unclear. The germline CDR1 and CDR2 sequences are LGHNA and YSLEER. The CDR3 extends over 14 amino acids. Trimming removed 0 bases at V and 8 bases at J, with 11 bases between.

The V and J genes are TRBV4-1 and TRBJ1-5; 9 nucleotides align to TRBD1. The CDR3 totals 15 residues. From germline, CDR1 is MGHRA and CDR2 YSYEKL. V lost 4 bases to trimming and J lost 6 bases; unmatched junction nucleotides: 7. The DNA for the CDR3 is TGCGCCAGCAGCCTGGGACAGGGATACAGTCAGCCCCAGCATTTT. It codes for CASSLGQGYSQPQHF.

This chain joins TRBV7-2 and TRBJ1-6; D might be TRBD1 (5 bases). The germline V gene has CDR1 SGHTA and CDR2 FQGNSA. The CDR3 length is 15 residues. V lost 5 bases and J lost 6, with 14 bases in between. The CDR3 DNA sequence: TGTGCCAGCAGCGAACCGACAGAGATTAATTCACCCCTCCACTTT. Protein sequence: CASSEPTEINSPLHF.

V gene TRBV4-1 combines with J gene TRBJ2-6; TRBD1 aligns across 9 bases. This CDR3 is 16 amino acids long. Germline V gene lookup returns CDR1 MGHRA and CDR2 YSYEKL. The V and J ends lost 4 bases and 4 bases, in that order; junction bases with no gene match: 5. The DNA of the CDR3 is TGCGCCAGCAGCCCAGGACAGGGGTACGGGGCCAACGTCCTGACTTTC. This sequence encodes CASSPGQGYGANVLTF.

This clone appeared a few times. DNA of the CDR3: TGTGCCAGCAGGGGTAATAGGGGTGGAGCAGGAGGGACCGGGGAGCTGTTTTTT. This translates into CASRGNRGGAGGTGELFF. The chain joins TRBV2 to TRBJ2-2, with D possibly TRBD2 on 6 matching bases. Germline CDR1 SNHLY, CDR2 FYNNEI. The CDR3 runs to 18 residues. The V gene lost 6 bases and the J gene lost 5 bases, with 25 bases spanning the gap. Combining the CDR3 with reference TRBV2 and TRBJ2-2 gives the whole variable domain EPEVTQTPSHQVTQMGQEVILRCVPISNHLYFYWYRQILGQKVEFLVSFYNNEISEKSEIFDDQFSVERPDGSNFTLKIRSTKLEDSAMYFCASRGNRGGAGGTGELFFGEGSRLTVL.

This clone was picked up one time. The chain carries TRBV19 and TRBJ2-3; 13 nucleotides align to TRBD2. The CDR3 sequence is 18 residues long. The germline gives CDR1 LNHDA, CDR2 SQIVND (reference sequence). With 5 bases clipped from V and 5 bases from J, the junction kept 13 bases outside the gene matches. The CDR3 DNA sequence: TGTGCCAGTAGTCCGCGGACTAGCGGGAGCGGCACACAAGATACGCAGTATTTT. Translating it yields CASSPRTSGSGTQDTQYF.

This chain connects TRBV29-1 to TRBJ2-5; TRBD2 matches 9 bases. Germline V gene data show CDR1 as SQVTM and CDR2 as ANQGSEA. Trimming cost V 7 bases and J 0 bases; bases outside gene matches: 6. The CDR3 spans 14 residues. The CDR3 DNA sequence: TGCAGCGCGAGACTAGCGGCGAACCAAGAGACCCAGTACTTC. It is translated as CSARLAANQETQYF.

The chain couples TRBV7-2 to TRBJ2-7; 9 bases map to TRBD2. The length of the CDR3 is 15 residues. Germline CDR1 is SGHTA and CDR2 is FQGNSA. J lost 3 bases, V lost 5 bases, and 8 bases had no gene match. Here the CDR3 DNA reads TGTGCCAGCAGCCCCTGGACTAGCGCAGTCTACGAGCAGTACTTC. Its protein product is CASSPWTSAVYEQYF. The complete variable domain, with remaining parts taken from reference TRBV7-2 and TRBJ2-7, reads GAGVSQSPSNKVTEKGKDVELRCDPISGHTALYWYRQSLGQGLEFLIYFQGNSAPDKSGLPSDRFSAERTGGSVSTLTIQRTQQEDSAVYLCASSPWTSAVYEQYFGPGTRLTVT.

CDR3 amino acids: CASIQTSGWAGANVLTF. CDR3 sequence (DNA): TGTGCCAGTATCCAGACTAGCGGGTGGGCTGGGGCCAACGTCCTGACTTTC. V and J are TRBV19 and TRBJ2-6; 10 bases fit TRBD2. Germline-derived CDR1 and CDR2 are LNHDA and SQIVND (reference sequence). The CDR3 runs 17 residues. Losses at the gene ends were 7 bases for V and 2 bases for J; bases not matched to a gene: 8.

In this sample, this clone turned up once. The chain combines TRBV27 with TRBJ1-5; no reliable D call. Looked up from germline, CDR1 is MNHEY and CDR2 is SMNVEV (reference sequence). The CDR3 contains 14 residues. Between the trimmed V and J ends, which lost 4 bases and 0 bases, there was a span of 7 bases. Here the CDR3 DNA reads TGTGCCAGCAGTTATGGCGGTAGCAATCAGCCCCAGCATTTT. Translated, it gives CASSYGGSNQPQHF.

The V and J genes are TRBV19 and TRBJ2-2; 13 positions match TRBD2. The trim removed 7 bases at V and 8 bases at J, leaving 10 bases unmatched. The CDR3 has 16 residues. The germline CDR1 and CDR2 sequences are LNHDA and SQIVND (reference sequence). The CDR3 DNA reads TGTGCCAGTACCCCCTGGACTAGCGGGGGAGGTGGGGAGCTGTTTTTT. This encodes CASTPWTSGGGGELFF.

The chain uses TRBV5-1 and TRBJ2-5, with D unclear. Trimming pared 0 bases from V and 2 bases from J, leaving 11 bases between. The CDR3 has 15 amino acids. The V gene's germline CDR1 is SGHRS and CDR2 YFSETQ. This CDR3 reads CASSLVSVAQETQYF. In DNA, the CDR3 is TGCGCCAGCAGCTTGGTATCGGTCGCACAAGAGACCCAGTACTTC.

Only a few counts were recorded for this clone. The chain employs TRBV13 and TRBJ2-3, with D possibly being TRBD1 (5 bases). With 5 bases removed from V and 3 bases from J, the gap between germline ends came to 15 bases. The length of the CDR3 is 15 residues. CDR1 and CDR2 (germline): PRHDT, FYEKMQ (reference sequence). As DNA, the CDR3 is TGTGCCAGCAGCATAAAGCGTGGGGCTACAGATACGCAGTATTTT. This translates into CASSIKRGATDTQYF. The full variable domain, in which reference TRBV13 and TRBJ2-3 provide the parts outside the CDR3, is AAGVIQSPRHLIKEKRETATLKCYPIPRHDTVYWYQQGPGQDPQFLISFYEKMQSDKGSIPDRFSAQQFSDYHSELNMSSLELGDSALYFCASSIKRGATDTQYFGPGTRLTVL.

V usage is TRBV19 and J usage is TRBJ1-1; 7 bases are a match to TRBD1. This CDR3 region has 13 residues. Germline CDR1 LNHDA, CDR2 SQIVND (reference sequence). V was clipped by 4 bases and J by 6 bases; unmatched bases: 5. The CDR3: CASSSRQGSEAFF. The DNA of the CDR3 is TGTGCCAGTAGTAGTCGACAGGGTTCTGAAGCTTTCTTT.

The chain joins TRBV7-2 to TRBJ2-2; weak D call: TRBD1 (5 bases). The V end lost 5 bases, the J end lost 1 base, and 14 bases lay between the germline ends. The CDR3 length is 16 residues. Germline values: CDR1 SGHTA, CDR2 FQGNSA. This CDR3 is CASSRGARRNTGELFF. CDR3 bases: TGTGCCAGCAGCCGTGGGGCCAGGAGGAACACCGGGGAGCTGTTTTTT.

Here the CDR3 reads CASSQDLGQSYSNQPQHF. DNA of the CDR3: TGCGCCAGCAGCCAAGATCTAGGACAGTCTTATAGCAATCAGCCCCAGCATTTT. V is TRBV4-3 and J is TRBJ1-5; tentative D call: TRBD1 (6 bases). Germline V gene lookup returns CDR1 LGHNA and CDR2 YSLEER. This CDR3 has 18 amino acids. The V and J ends lost 0 bases and 0 bases respectively, with 15 bases between them.

The chain has TRBV23-1 and TRBJ1-6; D is ambiguous. TRBV23-1 is flagged as an ORF with uncertain function. Trimming stripped 4 bases from V and 5 bases from J, with 12 bases between. This CDR3 contains 15 residues. CDR3 in DNA: TGCGCCAGCAGTCCCTTGGAGGTCAATAATTCACCCCTCCACTTT. Its protein is CASSPLEVNNSPLHF.

The rearrangement joins TRBV2 to TRBJ1-2; D gene unclear. The germline V gene has CDR1 SNHLY and CDR2 FYNNEI. Trimming left V 2 bases short and J 11 bases short, with 9 bases between. This CDR3 has 11 residues. The CDR3 region is CASSESGRYTF. The CDR3, as DNA: TGTGCCAGCAGTGAAAGCGGGAGATACACCTTC.

The rearrangement uses TRBV4-1 and TRBJ1-1, with TRBD1 identical over 7 bases. V lost 1 base and J lost 8; bases outside the gene matches: 7. CDR3 length: 14 amino acids. Germline CDR1 and CDR2: MGHRA and YSYEKL. CDR3 loop: CASSQVSRGSEAFF. CDR3 DNA sequence: TGCGCCAGCAGCCAAGTGAGCAGGGGGTCCGAAGCTTTCTTT.